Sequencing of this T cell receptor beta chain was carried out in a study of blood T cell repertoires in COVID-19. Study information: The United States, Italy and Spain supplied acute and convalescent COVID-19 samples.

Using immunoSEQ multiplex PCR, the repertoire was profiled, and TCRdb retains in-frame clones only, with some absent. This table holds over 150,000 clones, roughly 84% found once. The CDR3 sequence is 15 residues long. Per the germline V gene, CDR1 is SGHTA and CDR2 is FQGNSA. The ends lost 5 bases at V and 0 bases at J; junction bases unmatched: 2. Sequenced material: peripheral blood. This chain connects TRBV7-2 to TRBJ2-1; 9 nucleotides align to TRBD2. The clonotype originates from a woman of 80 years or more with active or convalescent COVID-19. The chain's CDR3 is CASSVSGSSYNEQFF. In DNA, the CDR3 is TGTGCCAGCAGCGTTAGCGGGAGCTCCTACAATGAGCAGTTCTTC.